What follows are 7 T cell receptor beta chains derived from one specimen sequenced in a study of response to subunit inactivated influenza vaccine. Each CDR3 protein is one row after TCRdb ran MiXCR on the RT-PCR reads. The table includes 500,000 to 600,000 distinct CDR3 sequences, roughly 13% detected once. Here the sequenced sample was PBMCs from blood, taken more than 35 days after vaccination. These TCRs come from a man between 50 and 59 years old who received an inactivated influenza vaccine.

The table lists this clonotype with a few counts. The V and J genes are TRBV29-1 and TRBJ2-7; a possible D gene is TRBD1 (5 bases). Germline CDR1 reads SQVTM; CDR2 reads ANQGSEA. With 6 bases removed from V and 6 bases from J, the gap between germline ends came to 21 bases. The CDR3 is made up of 14 amino acids. The CDR3 protein is CSVGNRGRVFEQYF. The CDR3 DNA is TGCAGCGTAGGGAACCGAGGCAGGGTTTTCGAGCAGTACTTC.

This clonotype came up a few times. This sequence joins TRBV10-3 and TRBJ2-5; TRBD1 is a possible D gene (6 bases). Trimming stripped 4 bases from V and 5 bases from J, with 14 bases between. The CDR3 contains 14 residues. Germline V gene lookup returns CDR1 ENHRY and CDR2 SYGVKD. The CDR3, as DNA: TGTGCCATCAGTGGGTCTCAGGGGAGTGAGACCCAGTACTTC. Translation gives CAISGSQGSETQYF.

The table lists this clonotype with a few counts. V and J are TRBV29-1 and TRBJ2-5, with 8 bases identical to TRBD2. Per the germline V gene, CDR1 is SQVTM and CDR2 is ANQGSEA. V dropped 4 bases and J dropped 5; count of bases not matched to a gene: 9. This CDR3 region has 14 residues. CDR3 bases: TGCAGCGTTGGGTTTTCGGGAGGGCCTGAGACCCAGTACTTC. Protein: CSVGFSGGPETQYF.

This clonotype showed up just a few times. V and J are TRBV7-9 and TRBJ2-3, with 9 positions matching TRBD2. V was pared by 4 bases and J by 2 bases, with 4 bases of the junction left unmatched. Germline loops: CDR1 SEHNR, CDR2 FQNEAQ (reference sequence). This CDR3 has 15 amino acids. The CDR3 sequence is CASSYGTSYTDTQYF. The CDR3 region has the DNA TGTGCCAGCAGCTACGGGACTAGCTACACAGATACGCAGTATTTT.

This clonotype was detected a few times. This sequence joins TRBV4-3 and TRBJ2-1; the match to TRBD2 covers 7 bases. J was trimmed by 2 bases and V by 0 bases; bases with no gene match: 7. The length of the CDR3 is 17 residues. Germline assignment: CDR1 LGHNA and CDR2 YSLEER. The CDR3 reads CASSQEAPGLAYNEQFF. Here the CDR3 DNA reads TGCGCCAGCAGCCAAGAGGCCCCCGGACTAGCCTACAATGAGCAGTTCTTC.

The rearrangement links TRBV5-6 to TRBJ2-3, with 8 bases matching TRBD1. V lost 5 bases to trimming and J lost 1 base; unmatched junction nucleotides: 12. Per the germline V gene, CDR1 is SGHDT and CDR2 is YYEEEE. The CDR3 spans 17 residues. In DNA form, the CDR3 reads TGTGCCAGCAGTTCCCAGGGGGCTTGGGTTCGCACAGATACGCAGTATTTT. As protein: CASSSQGAWVRTDTQYF.

The chain has TRBV20-1 and TRBJ1-2; no definite D call. CDR3 length: 12 amino acids. Trimming took off 4 bases at V and 7 bases at J, with 13 bases between the two ends. In germline, CDR1 is DFQATT, CDR2 SNEGSKA (reference sequence). As DNA, the CDR3 is TGCAGTGCTATGAAAGGGTGGAGTGGCTACACCTTC. Translation: CSAMKGWSGYTF.